These 25 T cell receptor beta chains were all obtained from the same sample, sequenced in a study of Graves' ophthalmopathy and Graves' hyperthyroidism. Using RNA transcripts, the TCR beta CDR3 regions were amplified. First-round RT-PCR with HTBI primers preceded a second-round multiplex PCR. MiXCR, run by TCRdb on the multiplex PCR reads, gives a single entry per CDR3 protein. The repertoire holds about 550,000 distinct CDR3 sequences, with approximately 37% as singletons. The sample comprised peripheral blood or thyroid tissue (not recorded which). The receptor set was obtained from an adult man with Graves' hyperthyroidism.

This clonotype has a count of ten or more. The chain couples TRBV11-2 to TRBJ1-6, with a tentative D call TRBD1 (6 bases). The CDR3 contains 14 residues. V lost 5 bases and J 8 bases, leaving 13 bases between the germline ends. Germline V CDR1 and CDR2: SGHAT, FQNNGV. CDR3 sequence reads: CASSVIYRDSPLHF. The CDR3 region has the DNA TGTGCCAGCAGCGTAATATACAGGGATTCACCCCTCCACTTT.

This chain joins TRBV7-2 and TRBJ2-2; a possible D gene is TRBD2 (7 bases). There are 15 residues in the CDR3. V was clipped by 3 bases and J by 5 bases, with 13 bases between them. CDR1 SGHTA and CDR2 FQGNSA come from the germline V gene. The CDR3 region is CASSFVGGQTGELFF. The CDR3 DNA reads TGTGCCAGCAGCTTCGTGGGGGGGCAAACCGGGGAGCTGTTTTTT.

The J gene is TRBJ2-7, the V gene TRBV20-1; possible D gene TRBD2, 7 bases. CDR3 length: 13 residues. From germline, CDR1 is DFQATT and CDR2 SNEGSKA (reference sequence). Trimming shortened V by 7 bases and J by 6 bases, and 19 bases separated the two germline ends. The CDR3: CSVGAGAVREQYF. CDR3 in DNA: TGCAGTGTTGGGGCGGGGGCCGTTCGCGAGCAGTACTTC.

This clonotype has only a few counts. This could be a read error, since a much larger clone is one nucleotide away. The chain uses TRBV13 and TRBJ1-2; D not resolved. CDR3 length equals 17 residues. Trimming pared 3 bases from V and 4 bases from J, leaving 21 bases between. From germline, CDR1 is PRHDT and CDR2 FYEKMQ (reference sequence). The CDR3 loop is CASSFTDDRLKVYGYTF. As DNA, the CDR3 is TGTGCCAGCAGCTTTACGGACGATCGACTCAAGGTCTATGGCTACACCTTC.

There are many counts of this clonotype. The chain has TRBV7-9 and TRBJ2-7; 7 bases map to TRBD2. Trimming removed 2 bases from V and 3 bases from J; junction bases left unmatched: 4. The germline CDR1 and CDR2 sequences are SEHNR and FQNEAQ (reference sequence). This CDR3 is 14 amino acids long. The CDR3 sequence is CASSLLAGVYEQYF. The CDR3 region has the DNA TGTGCCAGCAGCTTACTGGCGGGAGTCTACGAGCAGTACTTC. The whole variable domain, filled in from reference TRBV7-9 and TRBJ2-7, reads DTGVSQNPRHKITKRGQNVTFRCDPISEHNRLYWYRQTLGQGPEFLTYFQNEAQLEKSRLLSDRFSAERPKGSFSTLEIQRTEQGDSAMYLCASSLLAGVYEQYFGPGTRLTVT.

V and J are TRBV12-3 or TRBV12-4 and TRBJ1-1; D unresolved. V was trimmed by 6 bases and J by 2 bases, leaving 10 bases between them. The CDR3 covers 13 residues. CDR3 residues: CASSSPSNTEAFF. The CDR3 nucleotides are TGTGCCAGCAGCTCGCCGAGCAACACTGAAGCTTTCTTT.

This clonotype has a count of ten or more. This chain links TRBV29-1 with TRBJ1-2; a weak D match, TRBD1 (6 bases). The germline gives CDR1 SQVTM, CDR2 ANQGSEA. The CDR3 runs 12 residues. Trimming shortened V by 4 bases and J by 7 bases, and 13 bases separated the two germline ends. The DNA of the CDR3 is TGCAGCGTTGGGGGGGCTTTAAGTGGCTACACCTTC. It is translated as CSVGGALSGYTF.

This clonotype is a singleton in its sample. The chain is built from TRBV18 and TRBJ2-7, with D possibly matching TRBD2 (5 bases). Germline loops: CDR1 KGHSH, CDR2 LQKENI. CDR3 size: 15 residues. V was cut by 3 bases and J by 5 bases, with 17 bases left in between. CDR3 protein: CASSPTLAVRDEQYF. In nucleotides, the CDR3 is TGTGCCAGCTCACCGACCCTAGCAGTCAGAGACGAGCAGTACTTC.

This chain joins TRBV5-4 and TRBJ2-5; TRBD2 is a possible D gene (6 bases). Trimming pared 1 base from V and 3 bases from J, leaving 10 bases between. The CDR3 is 14 residues long. Germline lookup yields CDR1 SGHNT and CDR2 YYREEE (reference sequence). CDR3 bases: TGTGCCAGCAGCTTGCCGGGGGAGAAAGAGACCCAGTACTTC. Translated, it gives CASSLPGEKETQYF.

This clonotype was observed a single time. The chain combines TRBV25-1 with TRBJ1-1; TRBD1 is a possible D gene (5 bases). The V gene lost 8 bases and the J gene lost 3 bases, with 22 bases spanning the gap. From germline, CDR1 is MGHDK and CDR2 SYGVNS. The CDR3 covers 16 residues. CDR3 nucleotides: TGTGCCAGCTCACCGAGGACACCCAACGGGTACACTGAAGCTTTCTTT. Amino acid sequence: CASSPRTPNGYTEAFF.

V gene TRBV24-1 combines with J gene TRBJ2-5; 7 positions agree with TRBD2. V lost 2 bases, J lost 3 bases, and 5 bases stayed unmatched. The germline CDR1 and CDR2 sequences are KGHDR and SFDVKD. This CDR3 is 15 amino acids long. CDR3 in DNA: TGTGCCACCAGTGATTCGCGGCTAGCGGAAGAGACCCAGTACTTC. It yields the protein CATSDSRLAEETQYF.

The chain joins TRBV19 to TRBJ2-7; tentatively, D is TRBD1 or TRBD2 (5 bases each). Trimming took off 7 bases at V and 3 bases at J, with 10 bases between the two ends. This CDR3 has 12 amino acids. Germline CDR1 and CDR2: LNHDA and SQIVND (reference sequence). The CDR3 DNA reads TGTGCCAGTATAGGGGAGAGCTACGAGCAGTACTTC. It specifies CASIGESYEQYF.

The rearrangement links TRBV28 to TRBJ2-7; TRBD1 matches 8 bases. J gave up 2 bases and V 6 bases, and 9 bases lay outside the gene matches. This CDR3 contains 15 residues. CDR1 and CDR2 from the germline V gene are MDHEN and SYDVKM. The CDR3, as DNA: TGTGCCAGCAGCACGGGACAGGCGGACCCCTACGAGCAGTACTTC. Its translation is CASSTGQADPYEQYF.

At least ten counts were recorded for this clonotype. The rearrangement uses TRBV13 and TRBJ2-7, with D tentatively TRBD1 (6 bases). Trimming took 4 bases from V and 0 from J, leaving 10 bases between them. The CDR3 contains 14 residues. Germline assignment: CDR1 PRHDT and CDR2 FYEKMQ (reference sequence). CDR3 DNA: TGTGCCAGCAGCTCAGGGGAGCGCTCCTACGAGCAGTACTTC. Translating gives CASSSGERSYEQYF.

The chain has TRBV7-3 and TRBJ1-2; no firm D call. V lost 3 bases to trimming and J lost 6 bases, with 17 bases between them. Germline CDR1 reads SGHTA; CDR2 reads FQGTGA. The CDR3 has 15 amino acids. The CDR3 DNA reads TGTGCCAGCAGCTTTGGCCCCTCGGGCTGGCATGGCTACACCTTC. Its protein product is CASSFGPSGWHGYTF.

This clonotype was observed a few times. The chain uses TRBV7-9 and TRBJ2-7; 8 nucleotides agree with TRBD1. The CDR3 consists of 14 residues. Germline lookup yields CDR1 SEHNR and CDR2 FQNEAQ (reference sequence). Trimming at V came to 3 bases and at J to 6 bases, leaving 7 bases not matched to a gene. CDR3: CASSFRDRPGEQYF. CDR3 sequence (DNA): TGTGCCAGCAGCTTCCGGGACAGGCCGGGCGAGCAGTACTTC.

A remark on this clonotype: A junction end diverges from the germline sequence, so it may reflect a read error. This chain uses TRBV12-3 or TRBV12-4 with TRBJ1-1; D possibly corresponds to TRBD1 (5 bases). CDR3 length: 16 amino acids. The CDR3: CASRQSLRGMNAEAFF. In DNA, the CDR3 is TGTGCCAGTAGACAGAGTCTTAGGGGAATGAACGCTGAAGCTTTCTTT.

This clonotype was observed at least ten times. CDR3 protein: CSGTGTGYEQYF. DNA for the CDR3: TGCAGCGGGACAGGGACGGGCTACGAGCAGTACTTC. The rearrangement joins TRBV20-1 to TRBJ2-7; the match to TRBD1 covers 9 bases. The CDR3 loop spans 12 amino acids. CDR1 is DFQATT and CDR2 is SNEGSKA in the germline V gene (reference sequence).

This rearrangement joins TRBV7-3 to TRBJ2-5, with D perhaps being TRBD1 or TRBD2 (5 bases each). The J call may be faulty, since TRBJ2-1 better matches the DNA end. Germline V lookup: CDR1 SGHTA, CDR2 FQGTGA. The CDR3 length is 13 residues. Here the CDR3 reads CASSLSRGNEQFF. The CDR3 nucleotides are TGTGCCAGCAGCCTATCGAGGGGTAATGAGCAGTTCTTC.

This clonotype was found many times. The CDR3 DNA reads as TGTGCCAGCAGTGAGCAGCGGGAGGTAGAGACCCAGTACTTC. Translated, it gives CASSEQREVETQYF. The gene calls are TRBV2 and TRBJ2-5; 9 bases agree with TRBD2. Germline V CDR1 and CDR2: SNHLY, FYNNEI. With 3 bases clipped from V and 4 bases from J, the junction kept 3 bases outside the gene matches. This CDR3 has 14 amino acids.

This clonotype was counted many times. The chain combines TRBV5-6 with TRBJ1-2, with D perhaps TRBD1 (6 bases). V was shortened by 5 bases and J by 5 bases, with 10 bases between the two germline ends. This CDR3 region has 12 residues. In germline, CDR1 is SGHDT, CDR2 YYEEEE. For the CDR3, the DNA is TGTGCCAGCAGGTGGGACAAGTATGGCTACACCTTC. It codes for CASRWDKYGYTF.

The rearrangement joins TRBV7-3 to TRBJ1-2; TRBD1 aligns across 8 bases. Germline assignment: CDR1 SGHTA and CDR2 FQGTGA. The CDR3 has 14 residues. Trimming removed 5 bases from V and 8 bases from J; junction bases left unmatched: 10. CDR3 nucleotides: TGTGCCAGCAGCATCAACGGACAGGGTGACGGCTACACCTTC. It specifies CASSINGQGDGYTF.

This chain joins TRBV19 and TRBJ1-2; D not resolved. CDR1 LNHDA and CDR2 SQIVND come from the germline V gene (reference sequence). CDR3 size: 15 residues. V gave up 3 bases and J gave up 3 bases, with 14 bases separating them. CDR3 sequence reads: CASSMYYLADYGYTF. The CDR3 region has the DNA TGTGCCAGTAGTATGTATTATTTGGCGGACTATGGCTACACCTTC.

This clonotype was seen at least ten times. The chain uses TRBV2 and TRBJ1-4; D is ambiguous. The CDR3 contains 13 residues. Deletions cut 6 bases from V and 4 bases from J, with 9 bases between. CDR1 SNHLY and CDR2 FYNNEI come from the germline V gene. CDR3 protein: CASRWRVNEKLFF. The CDR3 nucleotides are TGTGCCAGCAGGTGGAGGGTTAATGAAAAACTGTTTTTT.

This clonotype has a handful of counts. The chain is built from TRBV4-1 and TRBJ2-5; 8 bases map to TRBD2. Germline V gives CDR1 MGHRA, CDR2 YSYEKL. Trimming took 0 bases from V and 0 from J; bases not matched to a gene: 9. This CDR3 spans 18 amino acids. The CDR3 here is CASSQDPNSGTNQETQYF. The CDR3 DNA follows: TGCGCCAGCAGCCAAGATCCCAATAGCGGGACCAACCAAGAGACCCAGTACTTC.